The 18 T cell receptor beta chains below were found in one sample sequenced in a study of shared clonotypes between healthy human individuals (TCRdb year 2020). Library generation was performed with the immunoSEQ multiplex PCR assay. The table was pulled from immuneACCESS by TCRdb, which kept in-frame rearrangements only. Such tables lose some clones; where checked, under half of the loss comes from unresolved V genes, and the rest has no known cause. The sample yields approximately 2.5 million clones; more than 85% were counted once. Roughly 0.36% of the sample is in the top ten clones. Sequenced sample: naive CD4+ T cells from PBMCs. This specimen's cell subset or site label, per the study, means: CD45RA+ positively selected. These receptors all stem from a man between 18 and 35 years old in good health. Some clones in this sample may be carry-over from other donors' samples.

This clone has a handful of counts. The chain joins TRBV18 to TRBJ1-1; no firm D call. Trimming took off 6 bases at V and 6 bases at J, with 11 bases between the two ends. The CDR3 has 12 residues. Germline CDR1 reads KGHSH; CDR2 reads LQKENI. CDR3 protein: CASSQAGAEAFF. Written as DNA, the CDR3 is TGTGCCAGCTCTCAGGCTGGGGCTGAAGCTTTCTTT. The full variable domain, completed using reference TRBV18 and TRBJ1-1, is NAGVMQNPRHLVRRRGQEARLRCSPMKGHSHVYWYRQLPEEGLKFMVYLQKENIIDESGMPKERFSAEFPKEGPSILRIQQVVRGDSAAYFCASSQAGAEAFFGQGTRLTVV.

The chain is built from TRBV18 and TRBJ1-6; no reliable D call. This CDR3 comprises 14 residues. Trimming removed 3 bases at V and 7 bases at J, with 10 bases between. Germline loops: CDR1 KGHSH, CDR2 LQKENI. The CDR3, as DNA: TGTGCCAGCTCACCGACAACTCGGAATTCACCCCTCCACTTT. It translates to CASSPTTRNSPLHF.

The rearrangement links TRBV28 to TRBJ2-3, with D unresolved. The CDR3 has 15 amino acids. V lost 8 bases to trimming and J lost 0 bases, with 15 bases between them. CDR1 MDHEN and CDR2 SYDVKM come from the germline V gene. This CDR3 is CASGSSGGSTDTQYF. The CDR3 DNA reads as TGTGCCAGCGGATCCTCAGGCGGTAGCACAGATACGCAGTATTTT.

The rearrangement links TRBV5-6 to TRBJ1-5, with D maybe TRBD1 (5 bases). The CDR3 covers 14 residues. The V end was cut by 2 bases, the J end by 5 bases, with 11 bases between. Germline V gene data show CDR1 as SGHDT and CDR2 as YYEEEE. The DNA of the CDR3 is TGTGCCAGCAGCTTTGCAGGGTTTGATCAGCCCCAGCATTTT. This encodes CASSFAGFDQPQHF.

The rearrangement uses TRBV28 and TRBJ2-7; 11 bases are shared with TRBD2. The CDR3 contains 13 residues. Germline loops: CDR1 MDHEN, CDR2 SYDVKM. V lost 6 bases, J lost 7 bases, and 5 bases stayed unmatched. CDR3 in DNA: TGTGCCAGCAGGACTAGCGGGACGTCTGAGCAGTACTTC. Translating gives CASRTSGTSEQYF.

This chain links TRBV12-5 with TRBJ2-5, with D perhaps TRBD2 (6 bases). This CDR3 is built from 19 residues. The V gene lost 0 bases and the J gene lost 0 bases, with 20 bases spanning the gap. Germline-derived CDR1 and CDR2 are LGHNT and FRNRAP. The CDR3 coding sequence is TGTGCTAGTGGTTTGGTAGGAGTGGGGGGACCGACCAACCAAGAGACCCAGTACTTC. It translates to CASGLVGVGGPTNQETQYF. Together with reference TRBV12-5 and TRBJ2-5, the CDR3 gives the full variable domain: DARVTQTPRHKVTEMGQEVTMRCQPILGHNTVFWYRQTMMQGLELLAYFRNRAPLDDSGMPKDRFSAEMPDATLATLKIQPSEPRDSAVYFCASGLVGVGGPTNQETQYFGPGTRLLVL.

Here the CDR3 reads CATSRTGPDTQYF. CDR3 bases: TGTGCCACCAGCAGGACAGGGCCCGATACGCAGTATTTT. This sequence joins TRBV15 and TRBJ2-3; 7 bases fit TRBD1. CDR1 and CDR2 (germline): LNHNV, YYDKDF (reference sequence). After removal of 3 bases from V and 6 bases from J, the junction contained 3 bases not matched to a gene. The length of the CDR3 is 13 residues.

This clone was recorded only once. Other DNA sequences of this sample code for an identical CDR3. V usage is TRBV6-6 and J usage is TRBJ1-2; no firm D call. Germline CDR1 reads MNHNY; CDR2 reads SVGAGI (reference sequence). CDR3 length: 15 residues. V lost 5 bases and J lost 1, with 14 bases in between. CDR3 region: CASSPLVASNYGYTF. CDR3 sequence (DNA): TGTGCCAGCAGTCCCCTCGTCGCCAGTAACTATGGCTACACCTTC.

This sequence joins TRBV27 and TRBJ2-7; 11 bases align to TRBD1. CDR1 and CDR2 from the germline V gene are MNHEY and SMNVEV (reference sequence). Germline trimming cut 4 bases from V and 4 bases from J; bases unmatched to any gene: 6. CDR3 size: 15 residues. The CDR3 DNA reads TGTGCCAGCAGTTCCACCGGGACAGGGGGGTACGAGCAGTACTTC. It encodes CASSSTGTGGYEQYF.

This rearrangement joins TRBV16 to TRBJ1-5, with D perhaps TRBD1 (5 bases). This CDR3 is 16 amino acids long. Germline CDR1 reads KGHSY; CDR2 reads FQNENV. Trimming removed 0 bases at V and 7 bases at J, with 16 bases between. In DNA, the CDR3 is TGTGCCAGCAGCCAATCGAGGGGAGGGGCTGGACAGCCCCAGCATTTT. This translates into CASSQSRGGAGQPQHF. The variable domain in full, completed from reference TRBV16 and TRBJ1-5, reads GEEVAQTPKHLVRGEGQKAKLYCAPIKGHSYVFWYQQVLKNEFKFLISFQNENVFDETGMPKERFSAKCLPNSPCSLEIQATKLEDSAVYFCASSQSRGGAGQPQHFGDGTRLSIL.

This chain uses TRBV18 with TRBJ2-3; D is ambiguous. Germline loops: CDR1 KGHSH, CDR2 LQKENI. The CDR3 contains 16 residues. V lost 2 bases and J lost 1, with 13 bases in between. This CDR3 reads CASSPILSWGTDTQYF. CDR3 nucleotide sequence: TGTGCCAGCTCACCAATACTATCATGGGGCACAGATACGCAGTATTTT.

The CDR3 DNA follows: TGTGCCAGCAGCGTAGAAGCAGGGGGTAGCTACGAGCAGTACTTC. It specifies CASSVEAGGSYEQYF. The chain recombines TRBV9 with TRBJ2-7; TRBD1 matches at 7 bases. The V and J ends lost 0 bases and 3 bases, in that order; junction bases with no gene match: 6. CDR1 and CDR2 (germline): SGDLS, YYNGEE. This CDR3 is 15 amino acids long.

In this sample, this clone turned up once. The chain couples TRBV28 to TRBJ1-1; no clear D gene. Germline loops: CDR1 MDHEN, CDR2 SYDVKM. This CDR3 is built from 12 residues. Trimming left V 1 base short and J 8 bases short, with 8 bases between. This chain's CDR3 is CASSLSHREAFF. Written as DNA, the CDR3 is TGTGCCAGCAGTTTATCACATCGGGAAGCTTTCTTT.

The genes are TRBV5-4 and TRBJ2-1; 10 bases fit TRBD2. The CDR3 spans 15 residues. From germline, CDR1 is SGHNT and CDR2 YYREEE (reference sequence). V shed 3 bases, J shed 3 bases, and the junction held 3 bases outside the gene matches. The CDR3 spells CASSYGTSDYNEQFF. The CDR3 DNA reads TGTGCCAGCAGCTATGGGACTAGCGACTACAATGAGCAGTTCTTC.

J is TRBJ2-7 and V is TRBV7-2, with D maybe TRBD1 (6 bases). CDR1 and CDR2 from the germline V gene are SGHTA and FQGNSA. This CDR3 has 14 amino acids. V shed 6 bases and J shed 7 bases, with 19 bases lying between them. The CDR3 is CASSTGQFSTEQYF. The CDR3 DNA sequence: TGTGCCAGCAGTACTGGACAGTTCAGTACTGAGCAGTACTTC.

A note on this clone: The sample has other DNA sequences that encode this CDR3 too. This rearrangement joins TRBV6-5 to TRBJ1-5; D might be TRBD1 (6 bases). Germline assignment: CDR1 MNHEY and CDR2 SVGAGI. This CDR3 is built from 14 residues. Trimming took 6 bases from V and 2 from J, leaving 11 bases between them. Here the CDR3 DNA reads TGTGCCAGCAGCCCCAGGGGTGGCAATCAGCCCCAGCATTTT. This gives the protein CASSPRGGNQPQHF.

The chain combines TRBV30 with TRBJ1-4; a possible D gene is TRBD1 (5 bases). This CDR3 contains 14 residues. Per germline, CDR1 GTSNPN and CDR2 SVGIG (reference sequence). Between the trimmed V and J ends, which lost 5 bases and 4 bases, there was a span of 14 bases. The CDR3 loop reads CAWGQGGSNEKLFF. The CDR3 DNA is TGTGCCTGGGGGCAGGGAGGAAGTAATGAAAAACTGTTTTTT.

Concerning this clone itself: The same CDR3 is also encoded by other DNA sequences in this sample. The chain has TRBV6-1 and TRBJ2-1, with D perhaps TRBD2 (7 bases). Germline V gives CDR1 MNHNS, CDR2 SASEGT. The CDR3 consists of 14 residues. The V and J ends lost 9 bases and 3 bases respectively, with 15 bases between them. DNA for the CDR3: TGTGCCAGTTCCGGCGGGGGCGGCTACAATGAGCAGTTCTTC. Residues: CASSGGGGYNEQFF.